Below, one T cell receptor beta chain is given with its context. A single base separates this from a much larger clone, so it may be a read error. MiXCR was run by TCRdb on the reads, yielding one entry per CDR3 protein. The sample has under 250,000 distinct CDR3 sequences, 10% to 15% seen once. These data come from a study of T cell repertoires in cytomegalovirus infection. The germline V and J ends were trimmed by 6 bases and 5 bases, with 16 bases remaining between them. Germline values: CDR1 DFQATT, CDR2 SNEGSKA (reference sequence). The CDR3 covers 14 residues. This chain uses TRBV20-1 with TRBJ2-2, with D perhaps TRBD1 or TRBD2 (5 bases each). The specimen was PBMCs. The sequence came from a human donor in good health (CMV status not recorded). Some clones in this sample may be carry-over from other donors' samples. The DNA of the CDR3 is TGCAGTGCCCCCGGGGCTAGCTCAACCGGGGAGCTGTTTTTT. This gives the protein CSAPGASSTGELFF.